This T cell receptor beta chain was identified in a study of T-cell reconstitution after alpha-beta-depleted transplantation in children. Findings and caveats of the study: It was reported that alpha-beta T cells came from several hundred expanded graft clones (about two months after transplant). T-cell numbers and diversity, one year after transplant, stemmed largely from T cells that were newly produced. For some patients, TCRbeta diversity was high at day 60 because of recipient T cells and thymic progenitors that survived.

With 6 bases clipped from V and 1 base from J, the junction kept 6 bases outside the gene matches. This CDR3 is 15 amino acids long. The germline CDR1 and CDR2 sequences are MNHNS and SASEGT. On this clonotype itself: The target antigen is unknown.

Researchers prepared the TCRbeta library using unique molecular identifiers, the study reports. TCRdb ran MiXCR on the PCR reads and lists one entry per CDR3 protein. The sample lists about a million distinct CDR3 sequences, 25% to 30% seen once, with over 25% in the top ten. The starting material was PBMCs, mostly from graft donor cells, obtained 360 days after TCRalphabeta/CD19-depleted stem cell transplant. The genes are TRBV6-1 and TRBJ1-2, with 9 bases aligning to TRBD1. The source of this sequence is a boy younger than two who had a stem cell transplant for SCID, so the T cells may come from the graft donor. CDR3 bases: TGTGCCAGCAGGACGACAGGGGGGCTTAACTATGGCTACACCTTC. This gives the protein CASRTTGGLNYGYTF.